These T cell receptor beta chains were read from a single sample in a study of identical twins. TCRdb re-called the 5' RACE reads with MiXCR, one entry per CDR3 protein. The sample has around 530,000 distinct CDR3 sequences, nearly 15% seen once. This same sample was also part of a study on yellow fever vaccine responses in identical twins.

Specimen: CD4+ T cells sorted from blood. The receptors derive from a woman aged 18-35 years in good health. Each CDR3 is given with its conserved first and last residue. The order of the fields is D gene, V gene, CDR3 protein. D genes are given only for firm matches.

>NA|TRBV20-1
CSARDGAAQETQYF
>TRBD2|TRBV27
CASSLWLAEYNEQFF
>TRBD2|TRBV20-1
CSARRLAVETQYF
>NA|TRBV29-1
CSVEGGPSGIGLETQYF
>TRBD2|TRBV20-1
CSARPGGGTYTQYF
>TRBD1|TRBV29-1
CSAEGGQVGTDTQYF
>NA|TRBV24-1
CATAGAVGEQYF
>TRBD2|TRBV4-1
CASSQAGTSGSYNEQFF
>NA|TRBV6-5
CASSSPANTGELFF
>TRBD1|TRBV20-1
CSVRSGTGAKNIQYF
>TRBD1|TRBV29-1
CSVSGQGTTLGEQYF
>NA|TRBV20-1
CSASSGRGKGTNEQFF
>NA|TRBV12-3/TRBV12-4
CASSLSEGGETQYF
>TRBD2|TRBV20-1
CSARLAGAPDTQYF
>TRBD1|TRBV4-2
CASSQMLYQGAHGYTF
>NA|TRBV7-2
CASSHMAGFGGYTF
>NA|TRBV29-1
CSVNTGTPGSYNEQFF
>NA|TRBV2
CASSGLSYEQYF
>NA|TRBV18
CASSPYKETQYF
>TRBD2|TRBV10-1
CASITGLFNEQFF
>NA|TRBV15
CATSRGGLAGEKLFF
>TRBD1|TRBV5-1
CASSFGDRGGNEQFF
>NA|TRBV15
CATSRIGSYNEQFF
>NA|TRBV18
CASSPSPGPNYGYTF
>NA|TRBV24-1
CATSGTSAGTGGTEAFF
>NA|TRBV10-3
CAISESGVLDTQYF
>NA|TRBV3-1
CASSQSGAHANEQFF
>TRBD2|TRBV15
CATSSRTSGRRSSYNEQFF
>TRBD1|TRBV20-1
CSAREFDRVPNQPQHF
>TRBD1|TRBV10-3
CAIRPGQGRTDTQYF
>TRBD2|TRBV9
CASTALTSGRGTDTQYF
>NA|TRBV7-8
CASSLGVIQETQYF
>NA|TRBV29-1
CSVGVGVGYGYTF
>TRBD1|TRBV12-3/TRBV12-4
CASSFQGATDTQYF
>TRBD2|TRBV19
CASSRTSGFYEQYF
>TRBD1|TRBV7-8
CASSLATGGNSPLHF
>TRBD2|TRBV15
CATSRVTSGRARRQNTGELFF
>TRBD2|TRBV12-3/TRBV12-4
CASSPRGGTSGHNEQFF
>TRBD2|TRBV7-2
CASRKTSGSYYEQYF
>NA|TRBV5-4
CASSFGPGLNTDTQYF
>TRBD2|TRBV28
CATQGLAGGPGELFF
>TRBD1|TRBV5-1
CASSTGAGNQPQHF
>TRBD2|TRBV27
CASSSLAGEINEQFF
>TRBD2|TRBV6-5
CASSYWEGEQYF
>TRBD2|TRBV5-1
CASSLQASGPNNEQFF
>NA|TRBV7-9
CASSLTSGQHEQFF
>NA|TRBV7-9
CASSLDQRINEQFF
>TRBD2|TRBV10-2
CASTSGGLQETQYF